This passage covers 20 T cell receptor beta chains from one sample sequenced in a study of blood T cell repertoires in COVID-19. Clones were read by immunoSEQ multiplex PCR, and TCRdb kept only the in-frame ones, dropping some. Of over 150,000 clones listed, around nine tenths are singletons. The sequenced sample was peripheral blood. The receptors originated from a man in his forties or fifties with active or convalescent COVID-19.

This clone turned up a few times. The gene calls are TRBV12-3 or TRBV12-4 and TRBJ1-2; no firm D call. V was trimmed by 3 bases and J by 8 bases, leaving 7 bases between them. The CDR3 totals 11 residues. This CDR3 is CASSFGNGYTF. As DNA, the CDR3 is TGTGCCAGCAGTTTCGGTAACGGCTACACCTTC.

This chain joins TRBV19 and TRBJ1-6; TRBD1 agrees at 10 bases. Looked up from germline, CDR1 is LNHDA and CDR2 is SQIVND (reference sequence). V trimming: 2 bases; J trimming: 9 bases; junction bases outside the gene matches: 4. There are 15 residues in the CDR3. The chain's CDR3 is CASSITGQGSSPLHF. The CDR3 coding sequence is TGTGCCAGTAGTATAACGGGACAGGGGAGTTCACCCCTCCACTTT.

The gene calls are TRBV5-6 and TRBJ1-1; D is unresolved. The V end was cut by 4 bases, the J end by 4 bases, with 11 bases between. Germline V CDR1 and CDR2: SGHDT, YYEEEE. This CDR3 comprises 13 residues. The CDR3 sequence is CASSPPRGTEAFF. CDR3 DNA: TGTGCCAGCAGCCCCCCTCGGGGCACTGAAGCTTTCTTT.

The chain is built from TRBV30 and TRBJ1-5; 7 bases fit TRBD1. The CDR3 extends over 14 amino acids. The V and J ends lost 0 bases and 6 bases, in that order; junction bases with no gene match: 5. The germline V gene has CDR1 GTSNPN and CDR2 SVGIG (reference sequence). In nucleotides, the CDR3 is TGTGCCTGGAGTGTAAGACAGGGTGGTCAGCCCCAGCATTTT. Translation gives CAWSVRQGGQPQHF.

The V and J genes are TRBV7-2 and TRBJ2-1; possible D gene TRBD2, 7 bases. The CDR3 totals 15 residues. Germline lookup yields CDR1 SGHTA and CDR2 FQGNSA. Trimming left V 1 base short and J 8 bases short, with 15 bases between. The CDR3 nucleotides read TGTGCCAGCAGCTTAGTGGGGGGGGCCGGGTATGAGCAGTTCTTC. Its translation: CASSLVGGAGYEQFF.

This clone was counted once. V usage is TRBV4-2 and J usage is TRBJ2-5, with D unresolved. CDR3 size: 14 residues. The germline V gene encodes CDR1 LGHNA and CDR2 YNFKEQ. With 0 bases removed from V and 2 bases from J, the gap between germline ends came to 7 bases. The CDR3 sequence: CASSQELQQETQYF. CDR3 bases: TGTGCCAGCAGCCAAGAACTCCAACAAGAGACCCAGTACTTC.

V and J are TRBV7-3 and TRBJ2-5; possibly TRBD2 for D (6 bases). This CDR3 contains 16 residues. CDR1 is SGHTA and CDR2 is FQGTGA in the germline V gene. V gave up 5 bases and J gave up 2 bases, with 18 bases separating them. The CDR3 here is CASSLFPGTVQETQYF. Written as DNA, the CDR3 is TGTGCCAGCAGCCTATTCCCCGGGACTGTGCAAGAGACCCAGTACTTC.

The chain employs TRBV12-3 or TRBV12-4 and TRBJ1-5; D gene ambiguous. Trimming took 11 bases from V and 5 from J, leaving 16 bases between them. The CDR3 spans 13 residues. For the CDR3, the DNA is TGTGCCTCTAGCATCCGGGATGATCAGCCCCAGCATTTT. Its translation is CASSIRDDQPQHF.

CDR3 sequence: CASSLGQGFGNTEAFF. The CDR3 nucleotides read TGCGCCAGCAGCTTGGGACAGGGGTTTGGGAACACTGAAGCTTTCTTT. This chain links TRBV5-1 with TRBJ1-1; 8 nucleotides match TRBD1. This CDR3 is 16 amino acids long. The trim removed 0 bases at V and 1 base at J, leaving 5 bases unmatched. Per germline, CDR1 SGHRS and CDR2 YFSETQ.

This clone was seen only once. This chain uses TRBV11-2 with TRBJ1-1; D is possibly TRBD1 (6 bases). Trimming took 5 bases from V and 5 from J, leaving 9 bases between them. The V gene's germline CDR1 is SGHAT and CDR2 FQNNGV. This CDR3 contains 12 residues. This chain's CDR3 is CASSAQGTEAFF. The CDR3 region has the DNA TGTGCCAGCAGCGCACAGGGAACTGAAGCTTTCTTT.

The chain carries TRBV4-1 and TRBJ1-6, with D perhaps matching TRBD1 (5 bases). From germline, CDR1 is MGHRA and CDR2 YSYEKL. This CDR3 has 16 residues. V was shortened by 1 base and J by 0 bases, with 7 bases between the two germline ends. CDR3 protein: CASSQGDSSYNSPLHF. CDR3 nucleotide sequence: TGCGCCAGCAGCCAAGGAGACAGCTCCTATAATTCACCCCTCCACTTT.

The rearrangement links TRBV5-1 to TRBJ2-6; the match to TRBD1 covers 7 bases. J lost 4 bases, V lost 2 bases, and 6 bases had no gene match. The CDR3 runs to 16 residues. Germline V gene data show CDR1 as SGHRS and CDR2 as YFSETQ. This chain's CDR3 is CASSFLQGIGANVLTF. The CDR3 DNA follows: TGCGCCAGCAGCTTCTTACAGGGGATAGGGGCCAACGTCCTGACTTTC.

The gene calls are TRBV10-3 and TRBJ1-1, with TRBD1 as a possible D gene (5 bases). The CDR3 extends over 15 amino acids. From germline, CDR1 is ENHRY and CDR2 SYGVKD. V lost 2 bases, J lost 1 base, and 11 bases lay in between. This CDR3 is CAISELRGKNTEAFF. The CDR3 DNA follows: TGTGCCATCAGTGAGCTAAGGGGCAAGAACACTGAAGCTTTCTTT.

The gene calls are TRBV7-2 and TRBJ2-1; 9 positions agree with TRBD2. V was clipped by 2 bases and J by 7 bases; unmatched bases: 6. There are 15 residues in the CDR3. Germline V gene sequence: CDR1 SGHTA, CDR2 FQGNSA. CDR3: CASSLRFSGGNEQFF. CDR3 DNA: TGTGCCAGCAGCTTAAGGTTTAGCGGGGGTAATGAGCAGTTCTTC.

J is TRBJ2-1 and V is TRBV7-9, with TRBD2 matching over 7 bases. Germline V gives CDR1 SEHNR, CDR2 FQNEAQ (reference sequence). Losses at the gene ends were 3 bases for V and 8 bases for J; bases not matched to a gene: 10. The CDR3 consists of 15 residues. The DNA of the CDR3 is TGTGCCAGCAGCTTGTCCGGACTAGTGACCGATGAGCAGTTCTTC. Its protein is CASSLSGLVTDEQFF.

Comments on this clone: At one end the junction does not follow the germline gene, possibly because of a read error. The chain combines TRBV7-7 with TRBJ2-5; no reliable D call. The CDR3 loop spans 16 amino acids. Germline V lookup: CDR1 SSHAT, CDR2 FNYEAQ (reference sequence). The CDR3 sequence: CASSLGRLVVGETQYF. As DNA, the CDR3 is TGTGCTAGCAGCTTAGGGCGGCTAGTCGTGGGAGAGACCCAGTACTTC.

This chain links TRBV5-5 with TRBJ1-2; TRBD1 might be the D (5 bases). The CDR3 extends over 15 amino acids. Per the germline V gene, CDR1 is SGHKS and CDR2 is YYEKEE (reference sequence). The V gene lost 1 base and the J gene lost 4 bases, with 14 bases spanning the gap. CDR3 amino acids: CASSLSRDPFYGYTF. The CDR3 DNA is TGTGCCAGCAGCTTGTCCAGGGATCCCTTCTATGGCTACACCTTC.

The rearrangement links TRBV2 to TRBJ2-3; 12 bases agree with TRBD2. The CDR3 runs to 16 residues. J gave up 4 bases and V 6 bases, and 8 bases lay outside the gene matches. The germline CDR1 and CDR2 sequences are SNHLY and FYNNEI. The CDR3: CASRPRTSGESDTQYF. DNA for the CDR3: TGTGCCAGCAGACCCAGGACTAGCGGGGAGTCAGATACGCAGTATTTT.

This clone was observed once. V and J are TRBV6-6 and TRBJ2-7, with 8 bases lining up with TRBD1. CDR1 is MNHNY, CDR2 SVGAGI, per germline (reference sequence). The V segment lost 7 bases and the J segment 6 bases; nucleotides outside the gene matches: 11. This CDR3 is built from 14 residues. For the CDR3, the DNA is TGTGCCAGCATGAAGGGGGCAGGGGGCCTCGAGCAGTACTTC. Protein sequence: CASMKGAGGLEQYF.

CDR3 amino acids: CASSLRLDSYEQYF. The CDR3 region has the DNA TGCGCCAGCAGCCTACGACTGGACTCCTACGAGCAGTACTTC. The gene calls are TRBV5-1 and TRBJ2-7; D is ambiguous. Germline CDR1 reads SGHRS; CDR2 reads YFSETQ. The CDR3 has 14 amino acids. Trimming removed 4 bases at V and 0 bases at J, with 11 bases between. Filled out from reference TRBV5-1 and TRBJ2-7, the complete variable domain reads KAGVTQTPRYLIKTRGQQVTLSCSPISGHRSVSWYQQTPGQGLQFLFEYFSETQRNKGNFPGRFSGRQFSNSRSEMNVSTLELGDSALYLCASSLRLDSYEQYFGPGTRLTVT.